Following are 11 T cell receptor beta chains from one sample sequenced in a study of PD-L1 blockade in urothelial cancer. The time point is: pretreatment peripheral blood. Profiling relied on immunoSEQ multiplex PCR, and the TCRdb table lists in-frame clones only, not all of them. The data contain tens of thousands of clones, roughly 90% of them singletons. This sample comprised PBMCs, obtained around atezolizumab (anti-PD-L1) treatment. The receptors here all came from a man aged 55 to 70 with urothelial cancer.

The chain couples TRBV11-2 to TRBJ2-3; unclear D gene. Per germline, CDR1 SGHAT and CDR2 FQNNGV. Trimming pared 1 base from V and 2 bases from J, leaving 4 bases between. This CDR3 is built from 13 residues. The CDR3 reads CASSLGLTDTQYF. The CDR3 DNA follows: TGTGCCAGCAGCTTAGGACTCACAGATACGCAGTATTTT.

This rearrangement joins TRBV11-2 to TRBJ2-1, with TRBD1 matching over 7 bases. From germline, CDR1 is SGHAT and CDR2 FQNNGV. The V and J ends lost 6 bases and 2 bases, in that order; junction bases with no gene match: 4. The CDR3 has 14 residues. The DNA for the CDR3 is TGTGCCAGCAGTCCGGGACAGACCTACAATGAGCAGTTCTTC. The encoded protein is CASSPGQTYNEQFF.

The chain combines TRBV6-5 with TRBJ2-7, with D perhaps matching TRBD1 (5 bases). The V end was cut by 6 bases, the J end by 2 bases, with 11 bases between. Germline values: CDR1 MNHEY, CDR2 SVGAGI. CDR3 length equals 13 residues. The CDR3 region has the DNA TGTGCCAGCAGATTTGACAGCACCTACGAGCAGTACTTC. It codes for CASRFDSTYEQYF.

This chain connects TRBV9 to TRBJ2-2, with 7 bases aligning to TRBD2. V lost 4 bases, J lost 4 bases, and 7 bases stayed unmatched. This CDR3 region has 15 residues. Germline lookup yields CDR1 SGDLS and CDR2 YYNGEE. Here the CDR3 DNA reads TGTGCCAGCAGCAACCGACTAGCAGCCACCGGGGAGCTGTTTTTT. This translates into CASSNRLAATGELFF.

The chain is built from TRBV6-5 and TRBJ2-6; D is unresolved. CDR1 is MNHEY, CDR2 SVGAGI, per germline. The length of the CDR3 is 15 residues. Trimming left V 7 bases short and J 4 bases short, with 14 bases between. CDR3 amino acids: CASTPFGSGANVLTF. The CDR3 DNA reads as TGTGCCAGCACTCCTTTCGGGTCCGGGGCCAACGTCCTGACTTTC.

CDR3: CASSSSGRGYEQYF. Here the CDR3 DNA reads TGTGCCAGCAGCTCTTCAGGAAGGGGGTACGAGCAGTACTTC. This rearrangement joins TRBV7-8 to TRBJ2-7; a weak D match, TRBD1 (6 bases). Trimming cost V 4 bases and J 4 bases, with 14 bases left between them. The CDR3 loop spans 14 amino acids. Germline loops: CDR1 SGHVS, CDR2 FQNEAQ.

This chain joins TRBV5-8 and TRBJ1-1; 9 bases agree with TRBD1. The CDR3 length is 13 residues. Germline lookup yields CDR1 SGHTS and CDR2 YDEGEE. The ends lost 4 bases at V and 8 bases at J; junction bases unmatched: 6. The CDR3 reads CASSPTTGGEAFF. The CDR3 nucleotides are TGTGCCAGCAGCCCTACGACAGGGGGGGAAGCTTTCTTT.

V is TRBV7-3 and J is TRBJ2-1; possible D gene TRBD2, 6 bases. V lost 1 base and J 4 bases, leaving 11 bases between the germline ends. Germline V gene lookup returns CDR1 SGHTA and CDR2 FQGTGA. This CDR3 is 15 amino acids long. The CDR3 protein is CASSLSGGTYNEQFF. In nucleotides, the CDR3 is TGTGCCAGCAGCTTAAGTGGCGGGACTTACAATGAGCAGTTCTTC.

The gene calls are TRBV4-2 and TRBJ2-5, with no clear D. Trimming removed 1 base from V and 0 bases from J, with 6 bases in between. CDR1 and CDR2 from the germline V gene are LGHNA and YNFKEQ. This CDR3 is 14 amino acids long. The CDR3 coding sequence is TGTGCCAGCAGCCAAGCAGTAAACCAAGAGACCCAGTACTTC. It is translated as CASSQAVNQETQYF.

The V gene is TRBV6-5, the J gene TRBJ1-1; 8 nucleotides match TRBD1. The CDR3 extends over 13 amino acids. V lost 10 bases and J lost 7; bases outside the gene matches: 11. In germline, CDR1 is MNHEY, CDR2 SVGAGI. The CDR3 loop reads CATYGQGNIEAFF. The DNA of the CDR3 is TGTGCCACCTACGGACAGGGCAATATTGAAGCTTTCTTT.

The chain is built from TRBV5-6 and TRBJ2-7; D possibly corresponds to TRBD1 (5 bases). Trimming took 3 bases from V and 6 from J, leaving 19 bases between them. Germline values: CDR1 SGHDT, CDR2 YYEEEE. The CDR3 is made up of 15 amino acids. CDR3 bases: TGTGCCAGCAGCTCGCCTGGGCAGGGTGCAGGCGAGCAGTACTTC. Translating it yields CASSSPGQGAGEQYF.